One sample yielded the 21 T cell receptor beta chains listed below, sequenced in a study of tumor-infiltrating lymphocytes in localized non-small cell lung cancer. The assay was immunoSEQ multiplex PCR, and TCRdb's table has in-frame clones only and misses some. The data contain fewer than 25,000 clones, 80% of them seen just once; the ten biggest clones take up 3% to 3.5%. The sequenced sample was lung tumor tissue. The source is a human donor with non-small cell lung cancer.

The chain joins TRBV5-1 to TRBJ2-2; D ambiguous. The germline gives CDR1 SGHRS, CDR2 YFSETQ. V was pared by 0 bases and J by 4 bases, with 10 bases between. This CDR3 region has 15 residues. CDR3 sequence reads: CASSLAVGITGELFF. The CDR3 nucleotides read TGCGCCAGCAGCTTGGCCGTTGGAATCACCGGGGAGCTGTTTTTT.

This clone was detected once. The chain uses TRBV7-2 and TRBJ1-2; D might be TRBD1 (5 bases). CDR1 and CDR2 (germline): SGHTA, FQGNSA. V was clipped by 5 bases and J by 8 bases, with 18 bases between them. The CDR3 is made up of 14 amino acids. DNA of the CDR3: TGTGCCAGCAGCACCGGCCCAGGGTGGGACGGCTACACCTTC. Translated, it gives CASSTGPGWDGYTF.

This rearrangement joins TRBV12-5 to TRBJ2-1; D gene ambiguous. The CDR3 runs 13 residues. V was clipped by 0 bases and J by 4 bases, with 4 bases between them. The germline gives CDR1 LGHNT, CDR2 FRNRAP. DNA of the CDR3: TGTGCTAGTGGTTTGGTATTGTACAATGAGCAGTTCTTC. Translation: CASGLVLYNEQFF.

The rearrangement joins TRBV4-1 to TRBJ2-1; D unclear. The V end was cut by 4 bases, the J end by 7 bases, with 8 bases between. The CDR3 is made up of 12 amino acids. Germline V CDR1 and CDR2: MGHRA, YSYEKL. The CDR3 DNA follows: TGCGCCAGCAGCCGTAAAACTAATGAGCAGTTCTTC. Its translation: CASSRKTNEQFF.

The chain combines TRBV18 with TRBJ1-1, with 7 positions matching TRBD1. Germline V gene data show CDR1 as KGHSH and CDR2 as LQKENI. The CDR3 has 17 residues. The junction had 14 bases not matched to a gene; V was cut back by 1 base and J by 6 bases. The CDR3 DNA reads as TGTGCCAGCTCACCACTGGACAGGACCACCACGCGGGCTGAAGCTTTCTTT. It is translated as CASSPLDRTTTRAEAFF.

The chain is built from TRBV6-5 and TRBJ1-1, with 9 bases identical to TRBD1. This CDR3 has 14 residues. Trimming cost V 6 bases and J 8 bases; bases outside gene matches: 10. Germline CDR1 MNHEY, CDR2 SVGAGI. The chain's CDR3 is CASSPGQGLGEAFF. CDR3 sequence (DNA): TGTGCCAGCAGCCCGGGACAGGGCTTGGGGGAAGCTTTCTTT.

The chain carries TRBV4-2 and TRBJ2-5, with 10 bases aligning to TRBD2. Trimming at V came to 1 base and at J to 4 bases, leaving 3 bases not matched to a gene. CDR1 LGHNA and CDR2 YNFKEQ come from the germline V gene. This CDR3 has 15 amino acids. The CDR3 nucleotides read TGTGCCAGCAGCCAAGGAGCGGGAGGGCTAGAGACCCAGTACTTC. Protein product: CASSQGAGGLETQYF.

This chain connects TRBV5-6 to TRBJ1-5; D is undetermined. Per the germline V gene, CDR1 is SGHDT and CDR2 is YYEEEE. The CDR3 consists of 16 residues. V gave up 1 base and J gave up 1 base, with 12 bases separating them. CDR3 sequence (DNA): TGTGCCAGCAGCTTGTTAGGAGGGCCGAGCAATCAGCCCCAGCATTTT. Translation: CASSLLGGPSNQPQHF.

The gene calls are TRBV29-1 and TRBJ2-7; no clear D. In germline, CDR1 is SQVTM, CDR2 ANQGSEA. V lost 4 bases to trimming and J lost 2 bases, with 3 bases between them. The CDR3 runs to 10 residues. The CDR3 region is CSVGTYEQYF. In DNA, the CDR3 is TGCAGCGTTGGGACCTACGAGCAGTACTTC.

This chain links TRBV6-6 with TRBJ1-1; the D is unclear. This CDR3 is 14 amino acids long. Germline CDR1 MNHNY, CDR2 SVGAGI (reference sequence). Trimming removed 0 bases from V and 1 base from J, with 6 bases in between. The DNA for the CDR3 is TGTGCCAGCAGTTACTCGATCTCGAACACTGAAGCTTTCTTT. Translating it yields CASSYSISNTEAFF.

The chain joins TRBV30 to TRBJ2-7, with 7 bases fitting TRBD2. The CDR3 loop spans 13 amino acids. Losses at the gene ends were 0 bases for V and 9 bases for J; bases not matched to a gene: 8. Germline values: CDR1 GTSNPN, CDR2 SVGIG (reference sequence). As DNA, the CDR3 is TGTGCCTGGAGTGTAAAACTAGCGTTAGGGCAGTACTTC. It encodes CAWSVKLALGQYF.

This chain joins TRBV5-1 and TRBJ2-7; D call uncertain. CDR3 length: 14 residues. Germline V CDR1 and CDR2: SGHRS, YFSETQ. Trimming took off 1 base at V and 2 bases at J, with 10 bases between the two ends. The CDR3 loop reads CASSLYPGTYEQYF. DNA of the CDR3: TGCGCCAGCAGCTTGTACCCCGGTACCTACGAGCAGTACTTC.

The chain joins TRBV5-4 to TRBJ2-3; D gene uncertain. V lost 4 bases to trimming and J lost 2 bases, with 5 bases between them. The CDR3 loop spans 12 amino acids. CDR1 SGHNT and CDR2 YYREEE come from the germline V gene (reference sequence). DNA of the CDR3: TGTGCCAGCAGCATCGTCACAGATACGCAGTATTTT. Translation: CASSIVTDTQYF.

The chain carries TRBV7-2 and TRBJ1-5; the match to TRBD1 covers 8 bases. Per germline, CDR1 SGHTA and CDR2 FQGNSA. Trimming removed 4 bases from V and 6 bases from J; junction bases left unmatched: 5. This CDR3 has 14 residues. The CDR3 coding sequence is TGTGCCAGCAGCTCCAGCACAGGGGGTCAGCCCCAGCATTTT. Residues: CASSSSTGGQPQHF.

A word on this clone: The junction shows a germline mismatch at one end, possibly a read error. This chain joins TRBV4-1 and TRBJ1-4; possible D gene TRBD1, 5 bases. Germline-derived CDR1 and CDR2 are MGHRA and YSYEKL. This CDR3 is 16 amino acids long. CDR3 nucleotides: TGCGCCAGCAGCCAAGATGGTAGGGGACCTAATGAAAAACTGCTTTTT. This sequence encodes CASSQDGRGPNEKLLF.

The chain couples TRBV28 to TRBJ1-2, with TRBD1 as a possible D gene (6 bases). The CDR3 consists of 13 residues. Trimming stripped 6 bases from V and 8 bases from J, with 16 bases between. From germline, CDR1 is MDHEN and CDR2 SYDVKM. CDR3 sequence (DNA): TGTGCCAGCAGCCGGGACACCCTCAACGGCTACACCTTC. Its protein is CASSRDTLNGYTF.

The chain has TRBV6-5 and TRBJ2-7; TRBD1 or TRBD2 may be the D gene (6 bases each). The CDR3 is made up of 15 amino acids. From germline, CDR1 is MNHEY and CDR2 SVGAGI. Trimming left V 6 bases short and J 6 bases short, with 21 bases between. CDR3 protein: CASRPGASSRSEQYF. The DNA of the CDR3 is TGTGCCAGCAGACCGGGGGCTTCCTCCCGCAGCGAGCAGTACTTC.

V usage is TRBV10-3 and J usage is TRBJ1-1; D is possibly TRBD1 (5 bases). Between the trimmed V and J ends, which lost 10 bases and 3 bases, there was a span of 18 bases. Germline CDR1 ENHRY, CDR2 SYGVKD. The length of the CDR3 is 14 residues. In DNA form, the CDR3 reads TGTGCCACCTCCAACAAGGGAGGGGACACTGAAGCTTTCTTT. It encodes CATSNKGGDTEAFF.

The chain couples TRBV5-6 to TRBJ2-7; no firm D call. Germline V CDR1 and CDR2: SGHDT, YYEEEE. This CDR3 has 13 amino acids. Trimming left V 1 base short and J 5 bases short, with 10 bases between. Here the CDR3 reads CASSLPRNDEQYF. The DNA for the CDR3 is TGTGCCAGCAGCTTGCCCCGAAATGACGAGCAGTACTTC. Drawing the rest from reference TRBV5-6 and TRBJ2-7, the complete variable domain is DAGVTQSPTHLIKTRGQQVTLRCSPKSGHDTVSWYQQALGQGPQFIFQYYEEEERQRGNFPDRFSGHQFPNYSSELNVNALLLGDSALYLCASSLPRNDEQYFGPGTRLTVT.

The rearrangement uses TRBV7-9 and TRBJ2-5, with 11 bases that match TRBD2. V lost 3 bases to trimming and J lost 4 bases; unmatched junction nucleotides: 10. The CDR3 is made up of 17 amino acids. Looked up from germline, CDR1 is SEHNR and CDR2 is FQNEAQ (reference sequence). CDR3 sequence: CASSFTSGSGSLETQYF. The CDR3 coding sequence is TGTGCCAGCAGCTTCACTAGCGGGAGTGGTTCGTTAGAGACCCAGTACTTC.

The chain couples TRBV7-8 to TRBJ2-1; 13 bases align to TRBD2. Germline V gene lookup returns CDR1 SGHVS and CDR2 FQNEAQ. J gave up 8 bases and V 5 bases, and 15 bases lay outside the gene matches. This CDR3 region has 18 residues. This chain's CDR3 is CASSQIAPPGLAGYEQFF. The DNA for the CDR3 is TGTGCCAGCAGCCAGATAGCGCCTCCGGGACTAGCGGGATATGAGCAGTTCTTC.